These T cell receptor beta chains were read from a single sample in a study of metastatic and nonmetastatic thyroid tumors. MiXCR re-clonotyped the PCR reads for TCRdb. The data show about 20,000 clones, under 30% seen once. Material: blood. The receptors were gathered from a male donor with papillary thyroid cancer or a benign thyroid nodule (not recorded which). Some clones in this sample may be carry-over from other donors' samples. CDR3s include the opening cysteine and the closing phenylalanine or tryptophan. A D gene is named only where the DNA matches it firmly. Rows may omit the clone size; those that give it use once, few, many or a size class.

TRBD1	TRBV6-1	many	TRBJ2-2	CASSRPVRTGKSGELFF	TGTGCCAGCAGTAGGCCCGTCCGGACAGGGAAATCCGGGGAGCTGTTTTTT
.	TRBV7-2	many	TRBJ1-2	CASSLTRTEYGYTF	TGTGCCAGCAGCTTAACGAGGACAGAATATGGCTACACCTTC
.	TRBV6-5	few	TRBJ1-1	CASSYSRTANTEAFF	TGTGCCAGCAGTTACTCGCGGACAGCGAACACTGAAGCTTTCTTT
.	TRBV9	.	TRBJ1-2	CASSIREQLDYGYTF	TGTGCCAGCAGCATCAGGGAGCAGCTTGACTATGGCTACACCTTC
TRBD1	TRBV20-1	many	TRBJ1-6	CSAKGQEGDGSPLHF	TGCAGTGCCAAGGGACAGGAGGGGGATGGATCACCCCTCCACTTT
TRBD1	TRBV20-1	.	TRBJ2-3	CSANDRGNTDTQYF	TGCAGTGCCAATGACAGGGGGAACACAGATACGCAGTATTTT
.	TRBV6-4	medium-sized	TRBJ2-2	CASRNGTTGELFF	TGTGCCAGCAGAAACGGGACTACCGGGGAGCTGTTTTTT
TRBD2	TRBV20-1	many	TRBJ2-1	CSARVPLAGSNEQFF	TGCAGTGCTAGAGTCCCACTAGCGGGAAGCAATGAGCAGTTCTTC
TRBD2	TRBV5-1	.	TRBJ2-2	CASKESGRGDTGELFF	TGCGCCAGCAAGGAGAGCGGGAGGGGCGACACCGGGGAGCTGTTTTTT
.	TRBV11-2	many	TRBJ2-7	CASSSVRSHEQYF	TGTGCCAGCAGCTCAGTCCGGTCCCACGAGCAGTACTTC
.	TRBV6-1	few	TRBJ1-2	CASSERTLYGYTF	TGTGCCAGCAGTGAAAGGACACTCTATGGCTACACCTTC
.	TRBV10-1	.	TRBJ2-2	CDSSDIETANTGELFF	TGCGACAGCAGTGACATCGAGACAGCGAACACCGGGGAGCTGTTTTTT
.	TRBV24-1	many	TRBJ2-7	CATSQGRGDEQYF	TGTGCCACCAGCCAGGGTCGAGGTGACGAGCAGTACTTC
.	TRBV6-1	many	TRBJ1-6	CASSYFTGDSPLHF	TGTGCCAGCAGTTATTTTACAGGCGATTCACCCCTCCACTTT
TRBD2	TRBV5-5	.	TRBJ2-5	CASCSGGSETQYF	TGTGCCAGCTGCTCGGGAGGGTCGGAGACCCAGTACTTC
.	TRBV19	.	TRBJ2-5	CASSSGPQETQYF	TGTGCCAGTAGTAGCGGCCCGCAAGAGACCCAGTACTTC
TRBD1	TRBV5-1	medium-sized	TRBJ1-1	CASSPRDRENTEAFF	TGCGCCAGCAGCCCGAGGGACAGAGAGAACACTGAAGCTTTCTTT
.	TRBV5-1	many	TRBJ2-6	CASRGQSGANVLTF	TGCGCCAGCCGGGGGCAGAGCGGGGCCAACGTCCTGACTTTC
.	TRBV2	many	TRBJ2-6	CASSQPGSGANVLTF	TGTGCCAGCAGCCAACCAGGCTCTGGGGCCAACGTCCTGACTTTC
TRBD1	TRBV19	many	TRBJ1-1	CASRRRTGSQGAFF	TGTGCCAGTAGACGTAGGACAGGGAGCCAAGGAGCTTTCTTT
.	TRBV13	many	TRBJ1-6	CASSLEGLRNSPLHF	TGTGCCAGCAGCTTAGAGGGTCTTCGAAATTCACCCCTCCACTTT
TRBD1	TRBV20-1	many	TRBJ2-5	CSALDRGRETQYF	TGCAGTGCTCTGGACAGGGGGAGGGAGACCCAGTACTTC
.	TRBV6-1	few	TRBJ1-6	CASSHQEPNSPLHF	TGTGCCAGCAGTCATCAGGAACCGAATTCACCCCTCCACTTT
TRBD1	TRBV5-1	once	TRBJ2-7	CASSPDRGSYEQYF	TGCGCCAGCAGCCCGGACAGGGGATCCTACGAGCAGTACTTC
TRBD2	TRBV30	.	TRBJ2-3	CAWKAGGDTQYF	TGTGCCTGGAAAGCGGGAGGTGATACGCAGTATTTT
.	TRBV5-1	.	TRBJ2-3	CASSLEQAARTDTQYF	TGCGCCAGCAGCTTGGAACAGGCGGCGCGCACAGATACGCAGTATTTT
TRBD1	TRBV11-2	.	TRBJ1-1	CASSPQTGGLGTEAFF	TGTGCCAGCAGCCCCCAGACAGGGGGGTTAGGGACTGAAGCTTTCTTT
TRBD1	TRBV6-1	.	TRBJ1-2	CASNGQGGYGYTF	TGTGCCAGCAACGGACAGGGTGGCTATGGCTACACCTTC
.	TRBV29-1	many	TRBJ1-1	CSVESSPGTEAFF	TGCAGCGTTGAAAGCAGCCCAGGCACTGAAGCTTTCTTT
.	TRBV20-1	many	TRBJ1-1	CSATRGMNTEAFF	TGCAGTGCTACAAGGGGTATGAACACTGAAGCTTTCTTT
.	TRBV20-1	.	TRBJ1-1	CSARGVGLGTEAFF	TGCAGTGCTAGGGGCGTGGGGCTCGGTACTGAAGCTTTCTTT
.	TRBV18	few	TRBJ1-1	CASSPFGDPEAFF	TGTGCCAGCTCACCGTTTGGGGATCCTGAAGCTTTCTTT
TRBD1	TRBV19	many	TRBJ1-6	CASTLTGSNSPLHF	TGTGCCAGTACCCTGACAGGGAGTAATTCACCCCTCCACTTT
.	TRBV24-1	.	TRBJ2-7	CATSDPGRGEQYF	TGTGCCACCAGTGACCCGGGACGGGGCGAGCAGTACTTC
TRBD1	TRBV18	.	TRBJ1-1	CASSLPGRAGGMGTEAFF	TGTGCCAGCTCATTACCTGGGAGGGCAGGGGGAATGGGCACTGAAGCTTTCTTT
TRBD2	TRBV11-2	.	TRBJ2-3	CASSSQRGATDTQYF	TGTGCCAGCAGCTCCCAGCGGGGCGCCACAGATACGCAGTATTTT
.	TRBV18	many	TRBJ2-7	CASSPRANYEQYF	TGTGCCAGCTCCCCCAGGGCCAACTACGAGCAGTACTTC
.	TRBV5-6	few	TRBJ2-1	CASSGTEEQFF	TGTGCCAGCAGCGGAACAGAAGAGCAGTTCTTC
.	TRBV25-1	medium-sized	TRBJ2-2	CASSDVTRETGELFF	TGTGCCAGCAGTGACGTGACTAGGGAAACCGGGGAGCTGTTTTTT
TRBD2	TRBV12-3/TRBV12-4	many	TRBJ2-2	CASSLGGAGELFF	TGTGCCAGCAGTTTGGGGGGGGCCGGGGAGCTGTTTTTT
.	TRBV6-1	many	TRBJ1-5	CASSEPGISNQPQHF	TGTGCCAGCAGTGAACCAGGGATTAGCAATCAGCCCCAGCATTTT
TRBD1	TRBV6-1	medium-sized	TRBJ1-2	CASSSGTANKNYGYTF	TGTGCCAGCAGTTCCGGGACAGCAAATAAGAACTATGGCTACACCTTC
.	TRBV7-2	many	TRBJ2-1	CATSLGGSYYNEQFF	TGTGCCACCAGTTTGGGGGGCTCTTACTACAATGAGCAGTTCTTC
.	TRBV6-5	many	TRBJ2-1	CASSYSQEESSYNEQFF	TGTGCCAGCAGTTACTCGCAAGAAGAGAGCTCCTACAATGAGCAGTTCTTC
.	TRBV7-3	many	TRBJ1-2	CASSLKGGRVRGYTF	TGTGCCAGCAGCTTAAAGGGGGGTAGGGTTCGTGGCTACACCTTC
.	TRBV9	many	TRBJ1-3	CASSVEGVSGNTIYF	TGTGCCAGCAGCGTAGAGGGGGTCTCTGGAAACACCATATATTTT
.	TRBV11-3	many	TRBJ2-1	CASSLEEKGRQFF	TGTGCCAGCAGCCTTGAGGAAAAAGGCAGGCAGTTCTTC
.	TRBV7-9	.	TRBJ2-5	CASSPLIAVCGETQYF	TGTGCCAGCAGCCCACTAATAGCGGTATGTGGAGAGACCCAGTACTTC
.	TRBV30	.	TRBJ2-7	CAWSLGGPYEQYF	TGTGCCTGGAGTCTGGGGGGGCCCTACGAGCAGTACTTC
.	TRBV24-1	many	TRBJ1-2	CATSDAAGSSYGYTF	TGTGCCACCAGTGATGCGGCGGGAAGTAGCTATGGCTACACCTTC
.	TRBV20-1	once	TRBJ2-3	CSARQPGETDTQYF	TGCAGTGCTAGACAACCAGGGGAGACAGATACGCAGTATTTT
.	TRBV28	few	TRBJ2-2	CASSLPPGWGTGELFF	TGTGCCAGCAGTTTACCCCCGGGGTGGGGTACCGGGGAGCTGTTTTTT
TRBD2	TRBV11-2	many	TRBJ2-7	CASSSDFGLASSYEQYF	TGTGCCAGCAGCTCAGACTTTGGACTAGCGTCCTCCTACGAGCAGTACTTC
.	TRBV7-9	.	TRBJ2-2	CASSSTVTGELFF	TGTGCCAGCAGCTCCACAGTCACCGGGGAGCTGTTTTTT